This T cell receptor (beta chain) is from a study of shared clonotypes between healthy human individuals (TCRdb year 2020). In the study overall: A few men and a couple of women, aged 18 to 49 years, made up the cohort. Each donor's leukapheresis produced roughly between roughly 0.85 and 9.5 billion PBMCs. Blood TCR repertoires of five healthy adults were deeply sequenced to estimate repertoire size and the extent of clonotype sharing between individuals. For each donor, CD4 naive and CD4 memory were each given three plates, CD8 naive was given two plates, and CD8 memory was given one plate. Libraries were prepared and TCR repertoires were sequenced by different laboratories using diverse techniques, in order to increase sequencing depth and limit assay-specific biases. Here is what the overall study found, with its caveats: Because the study included only a small number of donors, the genetic and exposure-history diversity represented was limited. Naive subsets generally had larger estimated clonotype richness than memory subsets did. Sharing across a few donors was observed for roughly 5% of naive CD4, 3.5% of naive CD8, 2.3% of memory CD4, and around 0.44% of memory CD8 clonotypes. Only blood was sampled, and tissue TCR repertoires likely differ from those in blood. Pairwise subsampling led to the expectation that sequencing depth would affect the degree of clonotype sharing among donors. Incomplete sequencing was indicated by rarefaction of sorted-subset datasets, despite the large sequencing depth. Compared with non-shared clonotypes, clonotypes shared by all four sorted-subset donors had higher generation probabilities.

Using the deep immunoSEQ assay, TCR CDR3 regions were amplified from genomic DNA by multiplex PCR. Extracted genomic DNA from each cell subset was distributed evenly across all wells of several immunoSEQ 96-well plates, and each plate was treated as a replicate. Each replicate PCR for sorted subsets received about 180 ng genomic DNA, equal to tens of thousands of T cell genomes. Purified libraries were measured with a Qubit 3.0 fluorometer, size-checked on a Bioanalyzer 2100, and measured again with the KAPA Library Quantification kit. Every immunoSEQ 96-well plate was sequenced on a separate single-read 150-cycle Illumina NextSeq 550 flow cell. The original methods were these. Because the immunoSEQ output held only junctional sequences and lacked quality scores, the filtering could not match the filtering applied to full-length reads. To assign V/J genes and CDR3, sequences were annotated against IMGT germline references using PyIR, a Python wrapper for IgBLAST v1.9. Reads were filtered out if the reads had weak V/J assignments (E-value above 1e-6), no CDR3, stop codons, out-of-frame junctions, or ambiguous translated residues. V3J clonotypes were defined by identical inferred V gene, J gene, and CDR3 amino acid sequence. Percentage overlap between repertoires was calculated by dividing the number of shared unique clonotypes by the size of the smaller repertoire. Three approaches were used to assess repertoire richness: RTK rarefaction, the Chao1 estimator, and Recon v2.1 estimates of unobserved clonotypes. For all TCRbeta clonotypes obtained by the gDNA method from four donors, generation probabilities were computed with OLGA. TCRdb obtained this table from immuneACCESS and retained in-frame rearrangements with V and J assigned. These tables miss some clones; where compared with another copy, unresolved V genes account for less than half of the shortfall, and the remainder is unexplained. The DNA was the basis for D and trimming; V, J and clone size are from that table. The sample records around 2.5 million clones, 93% of which are singletons. 0.36% of the sample goes to the ten largest clones.

The CDR3 goes from the cysteine to the phenylalanine over 13 residues. Only the CDR3 portion is preserved as DNA: 39 bases, with reading frame beginning at the first base. CDR1 and CDR2, looked up from the germline V gene, are SQVTM and ANQGSEA. The V and J ends are trimmed by 0 bases and 6 bases, leaving 12 bases between them. The donors were healthy, HIV-negative adults who had no recently reported acute infections or vaccinations. Every donor was a Caucasian adult residing in Nashville, Tennessee, USA. Magnetic negative selection was used to enrich CD4+ T cells, after which naive cells were positively selected on CD45RA and the negative fraction became the memory subset. Blood was collected by leukapheresis, and PBMCs were isolated by Ficoll-Histopaque density gradient centrifugation and then cryopreserved in liquid nitrogen vapor phase. Purity and quantity of every magnetically sorted T cell population were checked by analytical flow cytometry. Genomic DNA was isolated from every sorted fraction and measured by UV absorbance on a Nanodrop 2000c.

About this clone itself: Its binding antigen is unknown. No per-base quality is available; no much larger clone lies one base away.

The sequence came from a man between 18 and 29 years old in good health. Some clones in this sample may be carry-over from other donors' samples. The rearranged chain carries TRBV29-1 and TRBJ2-7; TRBD2 is a weak D gene call, 6 bases matching. Sequencing was performed on naive CD4+ T cells from PBMCs. Sample cell subset or site, as interpreted from the label and publication: CD45RA+ positively selected. In nucleotides, the sequence is TGCAGCGTTGAAGATTGGCGGGGAATCGAGCAGTACTTC. The translation is CSVEDWRGIEQYF.